This passage covers 14 T cell receptor beta chains from one sample sequenced in a study of a mutant IDH1 vaccine in newly diagnosed glioma. The time point: baseline, week 1 (first vaccination visit). The treatment: pre-vaccination baseline after standard-of-care therapy. Sequenced by immunoSEQ multiplex PCR; TCRdb stores in-frame clones only, minus some. This repertoire shows 50,000 to 75,000 clones, about 90% found once; its top ten account for approximately 2.4%. This specimen was PBMCs, taken from a glioma patient treated with radiotherapy, temozolomide or both. All receptors come from a man aged 45 to 65 with glioma.

The CDR3 region is CASSGSGRTEAFF. CDR3 in DNA: TGTGCCAGCAGTGGTTCGGGGCGGACTGAAGCTTTCTTT. The J gene is TRBJ1-1, the V gene TRBV27; D perhaps matches TRBD1 (5 bases). V was shortened by 5 bases and J by 5 bases, with 12 bases between the two germline ends. The germline V gene encodes CDR1 MNHEY and CDR2 SMNVEV (reference sequence). The CDR3 is made up of 13 amino acids.

The gene calls are TRBV19 and TRBJ2-6, with no clear D. This CDR3 has 16 residues. V was shortened by 1 base and J by 0 bases, with 7 bases between the two germline ends. Germline values: CDR1 LNHDA, CDR2 SQIVND (reference sequence). The CDR3 sequence is CASSIGRPSGANVLTF. The CDR3 bases are TGTGCCAGTAGTATAGGGCGGCCCTCTGGGGCCAACGTCCTGACTTTC. The whole variable domain, filled in from reference TRBV19 and TRBJ2-6, reads DGGITQSPKYLFRKEGQNVTLSCEQNLNHDAMYWYRQDPGQGLRLIYYSQIVNDFQKGDIAEGYSVSREKKESFPLTVTSAQKNPTAFYLCASSIGRPSGANVLTFGAGSRLTVL.

The rearrangement uses TRBV29-1 and TRBJ1-1; 9 nucleotides match TRBD1. Germline V lookup: CDR1 SQVTM, CDR2 ANQGSEA. The CDR3 contains 15 residues. The J segment lost 4 bases and the V segment lost 6 bases, leaving 12 bases of the junction unmatched. The CDR3 DNA reads TGCAGCGTCGCAACTCGGACAGGGGTGGGCACTGAAGCTTTCTTT. It is translated as CSVATRTGVGTEAFF.

CDR3 protein: CASSERQVDNEQFF. The CDR3 DNA is TGTGCCAGCAGTGAACGACAGGTCGACAATGAGCAGTTCTTC. The gene calls are TRBV2 and TRBJ2-1, with D maybe TRBD1 (6 bases). Looked up from germline, CDR1 is SNHLY and CDR2 is FYNNEI. The CDR3 covers 14 residues. V was cut by 2 bases and J by 5 bases, with 10 bases left in between.

The rearrangement joins TRBV25-1 to TRBJ2-1; D is uncertain. V was pared by 7 bases and J by 2 bases, with 15 bases between. Germline CDR1 and CDR2: MGHDK and SYGVNS. This CDR3 contains 15 residues. This CDR3 is CASKRSETTYNEQFF. The DNA for the CDR3 is TGTGCCAGCAAAAGAAGCGAGACGACCTACAATGAGCAGTTCTTC.

The rearrangement uses TRBV14 and TRBJ1-4; D is ambiguous. CDR1 is SGHDN and CDR2 is FVKESK in the germline V gene. The CDR3 runs 12 residues. V lost 4 bases and J lost 8, with 8 bases in between. In DNA, the CDR3 is TGTGCCAGCAGCCTTGGGCCGGAAAAACTGTTTTTT. Protein: CASSLGPEKLFF.

The chain joins TRBV18 to TRBJ1-1; TRBD1 might be the D (6 bases). Germline V lookup: CDR1 KGHSH, CDR2 LQKENI. The CDR3 spans 15 residues. With 4 bases removed from V and 4 bases from J, the gap between germline ends came to 16 bases. The CDR3 DNA is TGTGCCAGCTCACTTGGGACAACGCTGGGCACTGAAGCTTTCTTT. This encodes CASSLGTTLGTEAFF.

The count of this clone is one. The sample carries other DNA sequences with the same CDR3. This chain links TRBV7-3 with TRBJ2-3; D is ambiguous. Trimming took off 4 bases at V and 2 bases at J, with 4 bases between the two ends. The CDR3 sequence is 12 residues long. Germline CDR1 and CDR2: SGHTA and FQGTGA. The CDR3: CASSSSTDTQYF. DNA of the CDR3: TGTGCCAGCAGCTCATCCACAGATACGCAGTATTTT.

This clone has just one count. The chain joins TRBV19 to TRBJ1-2; 7 bases are a match to TRBD1. J was trimmed by 5 bases and V by 0 bases; bases with no gene match: 3. The germline CDR1 and CDR2 sequences are LNHDA and SQIVND (reference sequence). The CDR3 consists of 14 residues. CDR3 protein: CASSIEGRGYGYTF. The CDR3 DNA reads TGTGCCAGTAGTATAGAGGGCAGGGGGTATGGCTACACCTTC.

This clone was detected a few times. The chain recombines TRBV15 with TRBJ2-2, with TRBD2 matching over 10 bases. The CDR3 sequence is 14 residues long. Germline CDR1 is LNHNV and CDR2 is YYDKDF (reference sequence). With V trimmed by 8 bases and J by 5 bases, 5 bases remained unmatched. In DNA form, the CDR3 reads TGTGCCACCGGGTTACTAGCGGGGACCGGGGAGCTGTTTTTT. It codes for CATGLLAGTGELFF. The variable domain in full, with the rest retrieved from reference TRBV15 and TRBJ2-2, is DAMVIQNPRYQVTQFGKPVTLSCSQTLNHNVMYWYQQKSSQAPKLLFHYYDKDFNNEADTPDNFQSRRPNTSFCFLDIRSPGLGDTAMYLCATGLLAGTGELFFGEGSRLTVL.

V usage is TRBV6-5 and J usage is TRBJ2-7; 7 bases fit TRBD1. The germline V gene has CDR1 MNHEY and CDR2 SVGAGI. Trimming removed 7 bases from V and 0 bases from J; junction bases left unmatched: 6. CDR3 length equals 14 residues. The CDR3 region has the DNA TGTGCCAGCAAACGGGACAGCGTCTCCTACGAGCAGTACTTC. Encoded protein: CASKRDSVSYEQYF.

The genes are TRBV15 and TRBJ2-7; 12 nucleotides match TRBD2. CDR3 length: 17 amino acids. Germline V gene sequence: CDR1 LNHNV, CDR2 YYDKDF (reference sequence). J was trimmed by 6 bases and V by 0 bases; bases with no gene match: 9. The CDR3 DNA reads TGTGCCACCAGCAGAGATCCCCTGACTAGCGGGAGAAGCGAGCAGTACTTC. Its translation is CATSRDPLTSGRSEQYF.

This clone is a singleton in its sample. The chain combines TRBV5-1 with TRBJ2-1; D possibly uses TRBD1 or TRBD2 (5 bases each). The CDR3 runs 15 residues. V was clipped by 1 base and J by 9 bases, with 17 bases between them. Germline V gives CDR1 SGHRS, CDR2 YFSETQ. CDR3 sequence: CASSLSGTPTGEQFF. The CDR3 DNA reads TGCGCCAGCAGCTTGTCGGGGACCCCAACGGGTGAGCAGTTCTTC.

In its sample, this clone was seen once. The V and J genes are TRBV5-1 and TRBJ1-2; the D is unclear. V shed 2 bases and J shed 8 bases, with 10 bases lying between them. The CDR3 spans 12 residues. Per the germline V gene, CDR1 is SGHRS and CDR2 is YFSETQ. DNA for the CDR3: TGCGCCAGCAGCTTACCCGACCGGGGCTACACCTTC. As protein: CASSLPDRGYTF.